This TCR beta chain emerged from a study of shared clonotypes between healthy human individuals. In the study overall: Two women and a few men aged 18 to 49 served as donors. Used for every donor were three CD4 naive, three CD4 memory, two CD8 naive and one CD8 memory plate.

This clone appeared once. Looked up from germline, CDR1 is KGHSH and CDR2 is LQKENI. This CDR3 has 14 residues. With 6 bases clipped from V and 12 bases from J, the junction kept 14 bases outside the gene matches. Clones were read by immunoSEQ multiplex PCR, and TCRdb kept only the in-frame ones, dropping some. The data hold fewer than 2.5 million clones, with more than 85% observed a single time. The sequence derives from a man between 18 and 29 years old in good health. Some clones in this sample may be carry-over from other donors' samples. Sequencing input: naive CD4+ T cells from PBMCs. Subset defined: CD45RA+ positively selected. V gene TRBV18 combines with J gene TRBJ2-5; 9 nucleotides match TRBD1. The DNA of the CDR3 is TGTGCCAGCTCGCAAACCCGGGACAGGGCTATAAAGTACTTC. Translating gives CASSQTRDRAIKYF.